Detailed here is one T cell receptor beta chain. TCRdb ran MiXCR on the 5' RACE reads and lists one entry per CDR3 protein. The sample shows roughly 340,000 distinct CDR3 sequences, around 4.1% of them seen only once. Germline values: CDR1 KGHSH, CDR2 LQKENI. V lost 4 bases, J lost 1 base, and 12 bases stayed unmatched. The CDR3 extends over 17 amino acids. This specimen comes from a study of T cells after yellow fever vaccination. Study at large: Preparing low-cell-number fractions relied on SMART-Seq v4 Ultra Low Input.

This clonotype originated in a man younger than 30 who received the YFV17D yellow fever vaccine. V and J are TRBV18 and TRBJ1-1; 7 bases line up with TRBD1. The sample here was PBMCs, taken 5 days after the yellow fever booster vaccination. The CDR3 region is CASSRDTGADRNTEAFF. CDR3 in DNA: TGTGCCAGCTCACGGGACACAGGGGCCGACAGGAACACTGAAGCTTTCTTT.